The clone carrying this T cell receptor beta chain was counted between two and nine times. What it binds is unknown. The germline V gene encodes CDR1 KGHDR and CDR2 SFDVKD. The CDR3 covers 16 residues. V was cut by 5 bases and J by 5 bases, with 20 bases left in between. The data were obtained in a study of identical twins. Unique molecular identifiers were present on cDNA, and template switching added a universal primer site. TCRdb re-analysed the 5' RACE reads in MiXCR, keeping a single row per CDR3 protein. The data hold under 500,000 distinct CDR3 sequences, with roughly an eighth observed a single time. Broader study findings: Twin sharing of out-of-frame TCR alpha was underestimated by models in monozygotic pairs.

In addition, the sample was reused for a study of yellow fever vaccine responses in identical twins.

The receptor's source is a young woman in good health. The sequenced sample consisted of CD4+ T cells sorted from blood. The chain carries TRBV24-1 and TRBJ2-5, with D perhaps matching TRBD2 (6 bases). The CDR3 region is CATSGPGEEPLETQYF. The CDR3 DNA reads TGTGCCACCAGTGGGCCCGGGGAGGAACCCCTGGAGACCCAGTACTTC.